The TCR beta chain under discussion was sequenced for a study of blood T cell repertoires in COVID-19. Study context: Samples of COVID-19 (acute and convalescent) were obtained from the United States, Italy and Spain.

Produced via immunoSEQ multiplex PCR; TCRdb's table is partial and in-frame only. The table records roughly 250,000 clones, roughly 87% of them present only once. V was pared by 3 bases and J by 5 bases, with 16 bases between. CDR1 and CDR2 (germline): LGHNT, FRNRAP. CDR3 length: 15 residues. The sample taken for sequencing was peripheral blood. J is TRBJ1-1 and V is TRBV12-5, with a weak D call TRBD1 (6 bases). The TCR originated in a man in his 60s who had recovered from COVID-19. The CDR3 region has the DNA TGTGCTAGTGGTTTCCGGACAGTACGGGATACTGAAGCTTTCTTT. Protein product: CASGFRTVRDTEAFF.